This record covers a single TCR beta chain. Antigen: not known. The data derive from a study of shared clonotypes between healthy human individuals. Whole-study context: Each donor contributed plates that comprised three CD4 naive, three CD4 memory, two CD8 naive and one CD8 memory.

Positively selected for CCR7, the CD45RO-negative cells used as naive CD8 cells excluded terminally differentiated effector memory CD45RA+ cells. The data were produced by immunoSEQ multiplex PCR, yet TCRdb's version contains in-frame clones alone and is incomplete. The table lists 550,000 to 600,000 clones, 95% to 98% of them singletons. Study outcomes and limitations: Represented genetic and exposure-history diversity was restricted by having few donors.

The V gene's germline CDR1 is SEHNR and CDR2 FQNEAQ (reference sequence). This CDR3 contains 13 residues. V trimming: 9 bases; J trimming: 7 bases; junction bases outside the gene matches: 7. The specimen sequenced was naive CD8+ T cells sorted from blood. This sequence originates from a man aged 30 to 45 in good health. The chain carries TRBV7-9 and TRBJ2-1, with 9 bases that match TRBD2. CDR3 DNA sequence: TGTGCCAGTTCATTTCTAGCGGGGAATGAGCAGTTCTTC. Protein sequence: CASSFLAGNEQFF.